A selection of T cell receptor beta chains follows, all from one sample in a study of shared clonotypes between healthy human individuals. Here immunoSEQ multiplex PCR was the method, and the copy in TCRdb shows in-frame clones only, minus some. In the table there are some 1,400,000 clones, approximately 96% of which are singletons. Sequencing input: naive CD4+ T cells sorted from blood. All receptors derive from a young man in good health. The conserved cysteine and the conserved F or W are not part of the CDR3 here.

j_call: TRBJ2-1
v_call: TRBV18
cdr3_aa: ASSPTYGNSYNEQF

j_call: TRBJ2-3
v_call: TRBV21-1
cdr3_aa: ASSKFGRLAGRPSITDTQY

j_call: TRBJ2-3
v_call: TRBV5-1
cdr3_aa: ASSLVRFGLAGKDTQY

j_call: TRBJ1-5
v_call: TRBV29-1
cdr3_aa: SVEGYRGQTQTQH

j_call: TRBJ2-7
v_call: TRBV7-2
cdr3_aa: ASSPRSFEQY

j_call: TRBJ1-4
v_call: TRBV15
cdr3_aa: ATSPMGDRGFEKLF

j_call: TRBJ1-2
v_call: TRBV7-2
cdr3_aa: ASSLPGQSLYGYT

j_call: TRBJ2-2
v_call: TRBV10-2
cdr3_aa: ASSSGRFYTGELF

j_call: TRBJ2-2
v_call: TRBV7-2
cdr3_aa: ASSLAGAFAGELF

j_call: TRBJ2-6
v_call: TRBV5-5
cdr3_aa: ASSLTTGGGGANVLT

j_call: TRBJ2-1
v_call: TRBV5-1
cdr3_aa: ASTRDDYNEQF

j_call: TRBJ1-2
v_call: TRBV6-5
cdr3_aa: ASNTGQGLYGYT

j_call: TRBJ1-1
v_call: TRBV14
cdr3_aa: ASSKGPNTEAF

j_call: TRBJ2-7
v_call: TRBV28
cdr3_aa: ASSLYLDSPTYEQY

j_call: TRBJ1-2
v_call: TRBV5-1
cdr3_aa: ASSSRENYGYT

j_call: TRBJ2-2
v_call: TRBV5-1
cdr3_aa: ASSLDGGRGTGELF

j_call: TRBJ2-7
v_call: TRBV9
cdr3_aa: ASSVGLAGGPYEQY

j_call: TRBJ2-1
v_call: TRBV5-4
cdr3_aa: ASSLRRGGSNEQF

j_call: TRBJ2-1
v_call: TRBV27
cdr3_aa: ASYPHEAGANEQF

j_call: TRBJ2-4
v_call: TRBV28
cdr3_aa: ASSLAVLAKNIQY

j_call: TRBJ2-1
v_call: TRBV25-1
cdr3_aa: ASNRGPTYNEQF

j_call: TRBJ2-4
v_call: TRBV5-4
cdr3_aa: ASSDKKSGTGGNIQY

j_call: TRBJ2-5
v_call: TRBV11-2
cdr3_aa: ASSLAREETQY

j_call: TRBJ2-1
v_call: TRBV18
cdr3_aa: ASSPTSGSPNSYNEQF

j_call: TRBJ2-1
v_call: TRBV13
cdr3_aa: ASSHIIRTSGRRPYNEQF

j_call: TRBJ2-5
v_call: TRBV5-4
cdr3_aa: ASSRGTNQETQY

j_call: TRBJ2-5
v_call: TRBV29-1
cdr3_aa: SVSGVEGTETQY

j_call: TRBJ2-1
v_call: TRBV11-1
cdr3_aa: ASSLGRGNEQF

j_call: TRBJ2-7
v_call: TRBV5-1
cdr3_aa: ASSLDGSYEQY

j_call: TRBJ2-1
v_call: TRBV28
cdr3_aa: ASSFMLAGLNEQF

j_call: TRBJ1-1
v_call: TRBV6-1
cdr3_aa: ASRAGQSNTEAF

j_call: TRBJ2-7
v_call: TRBV27
cdr3_aa: ASSFGQGKDDSYEQY

j_call: TRBJ1-1
v_call: TRBV30
cdr3_aa: AWSGTPNTEAF

j_call: TRBJ2-1
v_call: TRBV4-3
cdr3_aa: ASSQDGASRRTNEQF

j_call: TRBJ2-7
v_call: TRBV7-9
cdr3_aa: ASSLVGQARSYEQY

j_call: TRBJ1-4
v_call: TRBV6-1
cdr3_aa: ASSPRLGTNEKLF

j_call: TRBJ1-1
v_call: TRBV5-6
cdr3_aa: ASSLIIGGTEAF

j_call: TRBJ1-2
v_call: TRBV7-2
cdr3_aa: ASSLVHRLYGYT

j_call: TRBJ2-2
v_call: TRBV6-1
cdr3_aa: ASSAFTGELF

j_call: TRBJ1-1
v_call: TRBV12-5
cdr3_aa: ASGFTHGSEAF

j_call: TRBJ2-7
v_call: TRBV5-6
cdr3_aa: ASSLQGQLTSYEQY

j_call: TRBJ2-5
v_call: TRBV5-1
cdr3_aa: ASSLQGLEETQY

j_call: TRBJ2-7
v_call: TRBV15
cdr3_aa: ATSRGGTSGDEQY

j_call: TRBJ2-2
v_call: TRBV6-5
cdr3_aa: ASSINQGGTGELF

j_call: TRBJ2-1
v_call: TRBV5-5
cdr3_aa: ASSQSGLVGGEQF

j_call: TRBJ1-2
v_call: TRBV5-4
cdr3_aa: ASSLVSFRTGTYGYT

j_call: TRBJ1-2
v_call: TRBV30
cdr3_aa: AWSRGLFGIIGYT

j_call: TRBJ2-5
v_call: TRBV25-1
cdr3_aa: ASSDTSRSGETQY

j_call: TRBJ2-1
v_call: TRBV6-5
cdr3_aa: ASSYRGFYNEQF

j_call: TRBJ2-7
v_call: TRBV2
cdr3_aa: ASVPGLSAYEQY

j_call: TRBJ2-1
v_call: TRBV19
cdr3_aa: ASSIDSRSYNEQF

j_call: TRBJ1-1
v_call: TRBV2
cdr3_aa: ASSVVNTEAF

j_call: TRBJ2-5
v_call: TRBV19
cdr3_aa: ASSIGVSLSAQY

j_call: TRBJ2-7
v_call: TRBV28
cdr3_aa: ASSFRDRVMEQY

j_call: TRBJ1-5
v_call: TRBV25-1
cdr3_aa: ASKGTGDQPQH